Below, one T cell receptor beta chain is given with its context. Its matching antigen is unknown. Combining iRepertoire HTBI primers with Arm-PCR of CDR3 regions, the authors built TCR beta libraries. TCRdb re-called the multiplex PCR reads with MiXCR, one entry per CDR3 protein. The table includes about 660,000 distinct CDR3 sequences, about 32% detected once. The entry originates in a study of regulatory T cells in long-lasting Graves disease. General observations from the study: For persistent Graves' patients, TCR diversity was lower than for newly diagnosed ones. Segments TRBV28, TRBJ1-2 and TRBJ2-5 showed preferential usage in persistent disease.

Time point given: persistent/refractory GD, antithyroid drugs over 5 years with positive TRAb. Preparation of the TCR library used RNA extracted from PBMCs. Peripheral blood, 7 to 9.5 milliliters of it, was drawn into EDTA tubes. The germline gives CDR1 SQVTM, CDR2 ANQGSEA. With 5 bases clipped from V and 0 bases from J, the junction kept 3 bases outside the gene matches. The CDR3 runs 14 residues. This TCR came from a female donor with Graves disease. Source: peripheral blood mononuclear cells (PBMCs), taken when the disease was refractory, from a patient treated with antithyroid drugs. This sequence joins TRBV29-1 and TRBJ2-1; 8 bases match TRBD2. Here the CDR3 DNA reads TGCAGCGTTCATCTAGCGGGCTCCTACAATGAGCAGTTCTTC. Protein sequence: CSVHLAGSYNEQFF.